This TCR beta chain comes out of a study of T cells in Graves' hyperthyroidism and ophthalmopathy. RNA transcripts yielded amplified TCR beta CDR3 regions. TCR CDR3 regions were first amplified by RT-PCR with HTBI primers. A single record per CDR3 protein comes from TCRdb applying MiXCR to the multiplex PCR reads. The sample lists around 610,000 distinct CDR3 sequences, roughly 15% occurring once. This clonotype was seen at least ten times. The material sequenced was blood. The receptor was derived from a woman aged 40 to 50 with Graves' ophthalmopathy.

The CDR3 DNA reads TGTGCCAGCAGTCTGGCCGGCAGGGCTCACACCGGGGAGCTGTTTTTT. Translating it yields CASSLAGRAHTGELFF. The chain employs TRBV12-3 or TRBV12-4 and TRBJ2-2; D possibly corresponds to TRBD1 (5 bases). Deletions cut 5 bases from V and 3 bases from J, with 16 bases between. The CDR3 totals 16 residues.